The clone carrying this T cell receptor beta chain was seen a handful of times. What it binds is unknown. Constant-segment-primed 5'RACE gave TCR alpha and TCR beta cDNA libraries with sample barcodes and UMIs. MiXCR was run by TCRdb on the 5' RACE reads, yielding one entry per CDR3 protein. This table has hundreds of thousands of distinct CDR3 sequences, about a fifth appearing once. The sample comes from a study of T-cell memory formation after mild COVID-19. The study, taken as a whole, reports: Among contracting clones, CD4+ were mainly CM/EM and CD8+ enriched in EMRA. Later expanders leaned toward CD4+, whereas clones contracting from day 15 to 85 were balanced CD4/CD8. Certain responding clones were present in pre-infection memory, suggesting participation of cross-reactive memory.

The CDR3 sequence is 15 residues long. Trimming cost V 1 base and J 4 bases; bases outside gene matches: 4. The V gene's germline CDR1 is SQVTM and CDR2 ANQGSEA. This TCR derives from an adult woman who had mild COVID-19 (a few samples of this study predate the infection). Cell type and time point are not known. Sequenced input: PBMCs or a T cell subset sorted from them (not recorded which). The V call is TRBV29-1, the J call TRBJ2-1, with TRBD2 matching 10 bases. The CDR3 sequence is CSVEGTSGNYNEQFF. In DNA form, the CDR3 reads TGCAGCGTTGAAGGTACTAGCGGGAATTACAATGAGCAGTTCTTC.